The present T cell receptor (beta chain) was sequenced within a study of blood T cell repertoires in COVID-19 (dated by TCRdb to 2018 to 2020). Study-wide context: Samples from collaborators originated in the United States, Italy and Spain and spanned both the acute and convalescent phases of COVID-19. The prospective study material was composed of cDNA or gDNA derived from T cells, B-cell-depleted T cells, or PBMCs. Subjects who had been exposed to COVID-19, were actively infected with it, or had recovered from it provided the deeply sampled blood TCRbeta repertoires that made up the dataset. The repertoires were made available in a free public database intended to serve as a resource for research on the immune response to SARS-CoV-2. The samples were drawn from the first 160 participants of the ongoing ImmuneRACE study and from 950 to 1,500 subjects provided by 6 global collaborators. Nearly every sample came with metadata listing a de-identified subject ID, COVID-19 status, age in years and sex. HLA class I and class II types, where available, came from metadata supplied by the sample provider rather than from assay-based typing. Results and caveats for the whole study, not just this receptor: The amount of clinical and demographic metadata varied by source and participant and was provided uncurated.

From a lookup of the germline V gene (reference sequence), CDR1 and CDR2 are LNHNV and YYDKDF. Counted from cysteine to phenylalanine, this CDR3 has 13 amino acids. Only CDR3 DNA remains: 39 bases, in frame from the first base. Relative to germline, V is 8 bases shorter and J is 2 bases shorter, with 12 bases between their ends. The immunoSEQ Assay, a bias-controlled multiplex PCR, was used to amplify TCRbeta CDR3 regions from genomic DNA. Under the source paper's analysis protocol: Within the assay, amplification of reference gene primers was used to estimate how many nucleated cells each sample contained. Sequence reads were collapsed and filtered to measure the absolute abundance of every unique TCRbeta CDR3 rearrangement. For each sample, productive Simpson clonality was calculated as the square root of Simpson's diversity index over productive rearrangements. TCRdb stores this immuneACCESS table with in-frame sequences only. Part of the clones is absent; in the studies checked, under half of the shortfall reflects unresolved V genes, and no reason is known for the rest. D and trimming come from the DNA, and the V and J calls and clone size come from that table. The sample records hundreds of thousands of clones, over 70% of which are singletons. Around 9.1% of the sample belongs to the ten largest clones.

Whole blood was collected in K2EDTA tubes by collaborating institutions according to the institutions' own protocols. For TCRbeta analysis, collaborator samples were shipped as frozen whole blood, as isolated PBMCs, or as DNA extracted from either sample type. Worth noting for this clone: Its antigen is unknown. Per-base quality was not reported, and no clone a single base away is much larger than it.

Sequenced material: peripheral blood. This TCR came from a human donor in a cohort sampled during active COVID-19. The chain couples TRBV15 to TRBJ1-1, with the D segment identity uncertain. The CDR3 protein: CATLPGYNTEAFF. The DNA is as follows: TGTGCCACCTTACCCGGGTATAACACTGAAGCTTTCTTT.